Shown below are 7 T cell receptor beta chains from a single sample sequenced in a study of T cell responses to AZD1222 COVID-19 vaccine. Clones were sequenced by immunoSEQ multiplex PCR, and TCRdb holds only the in-frame ones, with some missing. The sample shows 180,000 or so clones, 85% to 95% of them seen only once. This specimen consisted of peripheral blood, obtained 28 days after the second AZD1222 dose. All receptors derive from an adult who received the AZD1222 COVID-19 vaccine.

The rearrangement joins TRBV2 to TRBJ1-4; D remains ambiguous. The CDR3 is 12 amino acids. CDR1 and CDR2 from the germline V gene are SNHLY and FYNNEI. V lost 8 bases and J 7 bases, leaving 11 bases between the germline ends. The CDR3 DNA follows: TGTGCCAGCTCCACCCGGGGTGAAAAACTGTTTTTT. Translation gives CASSTRGEKLFF.

V is TRBV28 and J is TRBJ1-2; the D is unclear. Germline CDR1 is MDHEN and CDR2 is SYDVKM. V dropped 3 bases and J dropped 1 base, with 3 bases sitting between them. The CDR3 runs to 12 residues. CDR3 loop: CASSFVNYGYTF. CDR3 nucleotides: TGTGCCAGCAGTTTTGTTAACTATGGCTACACCTTC.

The chain employs TRBV18 and TRBJ1-2; D ambiguous. Germline V gene sequence: CDR1 KGHSH, CDR2 LQKENI. The V and J ends lost 4 bases and 3 bases respectively, with 9 bases between them. CDR3 size: 13 residues. CDR3 loop: CASSLQADYGYTF. The CDR3 DNA reads TGTGCCAGCTCACTTCAGGCAGACTATGGCTACACCTTC. The variable domain in full, completed from reference TRBV18 and TRBJ1-2, reads NAGVMQNPRHLVRRRGQEARLRCSPMKGHSHVYWYRQLPEEGLKFMVYLQKENIIDESGMPKERFSAEFPKEGPSILRIQQVVRGDSAAYFCASSLQADYGYTFGSGTRLTVV.

This clone has only one observation. DNA of the CDR3: TGTGCCAGCAAGGCCTCGGGGACCTACGAGCAGTACTTC. Translating it yields CASKASGTYEQYF. J is TRBJ2-7 and V is TRBV28, with D perhaps TRBD2 (5 bases). V was trimmed by 7 bases and J by 2 bases, leaving 12 bases between them. This CDR3 region has 13 residues. In germline, CDR1 is MDHEN, CDR2 SYDVKM.

This sequence joins TRBV5-1 and TRBJ2-1; D remains unclear. The CDR3 spans 12 residues. Germline V gene lookup returns CDR1 SGHRS and CDR2 YFSETQ. Trimming took off 1 base at V and 7 bases at J, with 6 bases between the two ends. The CDR3 nucleotides are TGCGCCAGCAGCTTGTTAGAAAATGAGCAGTTCTTC. Translated: CASSLLENEQFF.

The chain links TRBV24-1 to TRBJ2-5, with 9 bases aligning to TRBD2. Germline V lookup: CDR1 KGHDR, CDR2 SFDVKD. V shed 4 bases and J 1 base; nucleotides not matched to a gene: 3. The CDR3 consists of 15 residues. CDR3 DNA: TGTGCCACCAGTGACTCTAGCGGGGCCCAAGAGACCCAGTACTTC. It yields the protein CATSDSSGAQETQYF.

This chain uses TRBV19 with TRBJ1-5, with D unclear. CDR1 and CDR2 from the germline V gene are LNHDA and SQIVND (reference sequence). The CDR3 runs to 15 residues. The V end was cut by 3 bases, the J end by 2 bases, with 11 bases between. CDR3 nucleotides: TGTGCCAGTAGTATGCAGGACGCGGGCAATCAGCCCCAGCATTTT. Protein product: CASSMQDAGNQPQHF. The full variable domain, its missing parts supplied by reference TRBV19 and TRBJ1-5, is DGGITQSPKYLFRKEGQNVTLSCEQNLNHDAMYWYRQDPGQGLRLIYYSQIVNDFQKGDIAEGYSVSREKKESFPLTVTSAQKNPTAFYLCASSMQDAGNQPQHFGDGTRLSIL.